Shown below are 18 T cell receptor beta chains from a single sample sequenced in a study of blood T cell repertoires in COVID-19 (dated by TCRdb to 2020 to 2021). Receptor amplification or capture employed the immunoSEQ multiplex PCR assay. TCRdb provides this immuneACCESS table in a form limited to in-frame rearrangements. Some clones are lacking; in checked studies, under half of them reflect an unresolved V gene, and why the rest are absent is not known. The sample table lists some 220,000 clones, 75% to 90% of them with a count of one. The ten largest clones add up to about 4% of the sample. Material for sequencing was PBMCs or T cells enriched from blood (not recorded which). The receptors shown here come from a woman aged 40 to 50 with acute COVID-19.

V is TRBV7-2 and J is TRBJ2-3; TRBD1 aligns across 8 bases. Germline lookup yields CDR1 SGHTA and CDR2 FQGNSA. This CDR3 has 15 amino acids. The junction had 3 bases not matched to a gene; V was cut back by 2 bases and J by 2 bases. The CDR3 loop reads CASSLSQGVTDTQYF. In nucleotides, the CDR3 is TGTGCCAGCAGCTTATCACAGGGGGTCACAGATACGCAGTATTTT.

This chain uses TRBV9 with TRBJ1-1; 8 bases agree with TRBD1. V lost 4 bases to trimming and J lost 0 bases; unmatched junction nucleotides: 8. Germline loops: CDR1 SGDLS, CDR2 YYNGEE. The CDR3 totals 16 residues. This chain's CDR3 is CASSQGQAKMNTEAFF. The CDR3 coding sequence is TGTGCCAGCAGCCAGGGACAGGCCAAAATGAACACTGAAGCTTTCTTT.

The gene calls are TRBV3-1 (or the pseudogene TRBV3-2) and TRBJ1-6, with 9 bases identical to TRBD1. CDR3 length: 16 residues. Germline-derived CDR1 and CDR2 are LGHDT and YNNKEL (reference sequence). V was clipped by 4 bases and J by 5 bases; unmatched bases: 6. CDR3 protein: CASSPSGTGHNSPLHF. CDR3 nucleotide sequence: TGTGCCAGCAGCCCCTCTGGGACAGGGCATAATTCACCCCTCCACTTT.

This clone is a singleton in its sample. CDR3 sequence reads: CASSERGLSEETQYF. The CDR3 DNA reads as TGTGCCAGCAGTGAACGGGGATTAAGTGAGGAGACCCAGTACTTC. The V gene is TRBV2, the J gene TRBJ2-5; tentatively, D is TRBD2 (5 bases). The CDR3 runs 15 residues. Trimming left V 2 bases short and J 5 bases short, with 15 bases between. Germline V CDR1 and CDR2: SNHLY, FYNNEI. Filled out from reference TRBV2 and TRBJ2-5, the complete variable domain reads EPEVTQTPSHQVTQMGQEVILRCVPISNHLYFYWYRQILGQKVEFLVSFYNNEISEKSEIFDDQFSVERPDGSNFTLKIRSTKLEDSAMYFCASSERGLSEETQYFGPGTRLLVL.

The chain uses TRBV18 and TRBJ2-1; D is possibly TRBD1 (6 bases). Trimming took 4 bases from V and 0 from J, leaving 16 bases between them. Germline V lookup: CDR1 KGHSH, CDR2 LQKENI. CDR3 size: 17 residues. Here the CDR3 reads CASSLQGQAISYNEQFF. CDR3 nucleotide sequence: TGTGCCAGCTCACTGCAGGGGCAAGCTATCTCCTACAATGAGCAGTTCTTC. Filled out from reference TRBV18 and TRBJ2-1, the complete variable domain reads NAGVMQNPRHLVRRRGQEARLRCSPMKGHSHVYWYRQLPEEGLKFMVYLQKENIIDESGMPKERFSAEFPKEGPSILRIQQVVRGDSAAYFCASSLQGQAISYNEQFFGPGTRLTVL.

The CDR3 nucleotides read TGTGCCAGCAGAAGAGCGACAGGGGTGCATCAGCCCCAGCATTTT. Translation gives CASRRATGVHQPQHF. V gene TRBV5-8 combines with J gene TRBJ1-5, with 8 bases matching TRBD1. Germline CDR1 SGHTS, CDR2 YDEGEE. V was pared by 5 bases and J by 5 bases, with 9 bases of the junction left unmatched. This CDR3 is built from 15 residues.

The chain couples TRBV7-9 to TRBJ2-3; TRBD2 might be the D (7 bases). This CDR3 is built from 16 residues. The germline CDR1 and CDR2 sequences are SEHNR and FQNEAQ (reference sequence). V lost 5 bases and J 2 bases, leaving 17 bases between the germline ends. Written as DNA, the CDR3 is TGTGCCAGCAGCCCCTCGGCGGGGGCGATCACAGATACGCAGTATTTT. Residues: CASSPSAGAITDTQYF.

CDR3 sequence: CAGSLGRHCRPQHF. CDR3 coding DNA: TGTGCCGGATCCCTGGGCAGGCACTGTCGGCCCCAGCATTTT. The gene calls are TRBV6-5 and TRBJ1-5; D call uncertain. The CDR3 sequence is 14 residues long. With 11 bases removed from V and 9 bases from J, the gap between germline ends came to 23 bases. Per germline, CDR1 MNHEY and CDR2 SVGAGI.

The V call is TRBV27, the J call TRBJ1-1, with unresolved D. The V gene's germline CDR1 is MNHEY and CDR2 SMNVEV (reference sequence). Trimming pared 3 bases from V and 8 bases from J, leaving 7 bases between. This CDR3 spans 11 amino acids. The DNA of the CDR3 is TGTGCCAGCAGTTTGGGGAGGGAAGCTTTCTTT. It translates to CASSLGREAFF.

This clone was counted a few times. This chain links TRBV28 with TRBJ2-7; D not resolved. The V and J ends lost 4 bases and 3 bases respectively, with 13 bases between them. The CDR3 is made up of 14 amino acids. In germline, CDR1 is MDHEN, CDR2 SYDVKM. Written as DNA, the CDR3 is TGTGCCAGCAGTTATCGCGGAACCTACTACGAGCAGTACTTC. This translates into CASSYRGTYYEQYF.

The V and J genes are TRBV7-9 and TRBJ1-1, with TRBD1 matching 7 bases. Germline V gene sequence: CDR1 SEHNR, CDR2 FQNEAQ (reference sequence). V gave up 5 bases and J gave up 1 base; unmatched junction bases: 10. The CDR3 contains 16 residues. The CDR3 region is CASSRLTGRGNTEAFF. The CDR3 DNA reads as TGTGCCAGCAGCCGTTTGACAGGGCGAGGGAACACTGAAGCTTTCTTT.

CDR3: CASSLTGSFGYTF. In DNA form, the CDR3 reads TGTGCCAGCAGTTTGACAGGTTCGTTTGGCTACACCTTC. The chain employs TRBV27 and TRBJ1-2; a possible D gene is TRBD1 (6 bases). Trimming stripped 3 bases from V and 7 bases from J, with 12 bases between. Germline V lookup: CDR1 MNHEY, CDR2 SMNVEV (reference sequence). This CDR3 contains 13 residues.

This rearrangement joins TRBV27 to TRBJ2-6, with 12 bases lining up with TRBD2. The CDR3 extends over 20 amino acids. Germline CDR1 MNHEY, CDR2 SMNVEV (reference sequence). The V gene end was trimmed by 2 bases and the J gene end by 1 base; junction bases not matched to a gene: 9. The CDR3 spells CASSLRVSSGGASGANVLTF. The CDR3, as DNA: TGTGCCAGCAGTTTAAGGGTGTCTAGCGGGGGGGCGTCTGGGGCCAACGTCCTGACTTTC.

This rearrangement joins TRBV7-2 to TRBJ1-2, with 10 bases aligning to TRBD1. V trimming: 5 bases; J trimming: 6 bases; junction bases outside the gene matches: 3. This CDR3 is 13 amino acids long. The germline V gene has CDR1 SGHTA and CDR2 FQGNSA. The CDR3 sequence: CASSLTGGDGYTF. The CDR3 DNA follows: TGTGCCAGCAGCCTGACAGGGGGCGATGGCTACACCTTC.

CDR3 sequence: CASSQQQGRDTEAFF. CDR3 nucleotides: TGTGCCAGCAGCCAGCAACAGGGGCGGGACACTGAAGCTTTCTTT. The gene calls are TRBV7-6 and TRBJ1-1; 7 bases are a match to TRBD1. The germline V gene encodes CDR1 SGHVS and CDR2 FNYEAQ. Trimming took 5 bases from V and 3 from J; bases not matched to a gene: 9. The CDR3 length is 15 residues.

This clone was recorded a few times. The chain has TRBV5-5 and TRBJ1-2, with D perhaps matching TRBD1 (5 bases). V lost 2 bases and J lost 10, with 15 bases in between. CDR3 size: 13 residues. From germline, CDR1 is SGHKS and CDR2 YYEKEE (reference sequence). The CDR3 nucleotides are TGTGCCAGCAGCTTTCCAGGGCGTTTAGACTACACCTTC. Its protein is CASSFPGRLDYTF.

The V gene is TRBV6-1, the J gene TRBJ2-2; perhaps TRBD1 as D (5 bases). The V end lost 3 bases, the J end lost 0 bases, and 8 bases lay between the germline ends. This CDR3 region has 15 residues. Germline values: CDR1 MNHNS, CDR2 SASEGT. Here the CDR3 reads CASSEGRANTGELFF. CDR3 DNA: TGTGCCAGCAGTGAGGGCAGGGCGAACACCGGGGAGCTGTTTTTT.

V usage is TRBV7-2 and J usage is TRBJ1-1; a weak D match, TRBD1 (6 bases). Deletions cut 6 bases from V and 7 bases from J, with 21 bases between. The CDR3 has 15 residues. In germline, CDR1 is SGHTA, CDR2 FQGNSA. The CDR3 sequence is CASSRTSTGFIEAFF. The CDR3 DNA is TGTGCCAGCAGTCGGACGAGCACAGGGTTCATTGAAGCTTTCTTT.